This entry lists 10 T cell receptor beta chains sequenced from one sample in a study of molecular identifiers for immune sequencing clone quantification. MiXCR was run by TCRdb on the PCR reads, yielding one entry per CDR3 protein. The sample lists some 88,000 distinct CDR3 sequences, under 25% occurring once. Sequenced sample: naive CD8+ T cells from blood, with Jurkat cell RNA spiked in. Subset reported: FACS-sorted CD8+CD4-CCR7+CD45RA+ naive T cells. The receptors stem from a human donor in good health. Some libraries in this study had Jurkat cell RNA spiked in.

There are many counts of this clonotype. The V call is TRBV4-3, the J call TRBJ1-1; the D is unclear. V was cut by 0 bases and J by 1 base, with 9 bases left in between. CDR3 length equals 15 residues. The germline gives CDR1 LGHNA, CDR2 YSLEER. In DNA form, the CDR3 reads TGCGCCAGCAGCCAAGATTCGGGAACGAACACTGAAGCTTTCTTT. Protein: CASSQDSGTNTEAFF.

The chain carries TRBV7-9 and TRBJ2-1; unclear D gene. Germline V gives CDR1 SEHNR, CDR2 FQNEAQ (reference sequence). Between the trimmed V and J ends, which lost 5 bases and 0 bases, there was a span of 14 bases. This CDR3 is 16 amino acids long. CDR3 coding DNA: TGTGCCAGCAGCCCTCCTCAGGCTAGCTCCTACAATGAGCAGTTCTTC. Translation: CASSPPQASSYNEQFF.

The chain joins TRBV5-1 to TRBJ2-1, with 9 bases matching TRBD2. CDR3 length: 16 residues. With 2 bases clipped from V and 10 bases from J, the junction kept 13 bases outside the gene matches. Germline V gene lookup returns CDR1 SGHRS and CDR2 YFSETQ. The CDR3 nucleotides read TGCGCCAGCAGCTTCCCTAGCGGGGTCTTTATTGGGGAGCAGTTCTTC. Amino acid sequence: CASSFPSGVFIGEQFF.

This clonotype was observed at least ten times. This rearrangement joins TRBV7-9 to TRBJ2-6, with D uncertain. Germline loops: CDR1 SEHNR, CDR2 FQNEAQ (reference sequence). This CDR3 is 16 amino acids long. Trimming cost V 3 bases and J 2 bases, with 11 bases left between them. The CDR3 region has the DNA TGTGCCAGCAGCTTGTTAGTACGCCCTGGGGCCAACGTCCTGACTTTC. This gives the protein CASSLLVRPGANVLTF.

This clonotype came up many times. The gene calls are TRBV28 and TRBJ2-3; D remains ambiguous. Per germline, CDR1 MDHEN and CDR2 SYDVKM. There are 13 residues in the CDR3. Trimming cost V 3 bases and J 1 base, with 5 bases left between them. CDR3 region: CASSFDRTDTQYF. The CDR3 coding sequence is TGTGCCAGCAGTTTTGACCGCACAGATACGCAGTATTTT.

This clonotype was recorded at least ten times. The rearrangement uses TRBV4-3 and TRBJ1-1; 9 bases fit TRBD1. Trimming cost V 4 bases and J 5 bases; bases outside gene matches: 14. The CDR3 has 17 amino acids. Looked up from germline, CDR1 is LGHNA and CDR2 is YSLEER. The CDR3 coding sequence is TGCGCCAGCAGCCCTTACCTACAGGGGGCAGTAAATACTGAAGCTTTCTTT. Translation: CASSPYLQGAVNTEAFF.

This clonotype was seen at least ten times. This rearrangement joins TRBV4-1 to TRBJ2-3; D is undetermined. V was cut by 0 bases and J by 0 bases, with 7 bases left in between. The CDR3 runs 15 residues. Per germline, CDR1 MGHRA and CDR2 YSYEKL. The CDR3 region is CASSQDITSTDTQYF. CDR3 nucleotides: TGCGCCAGCAGCCAAGATATAACTAGCACAGATACGCAGTATTTT.

This clonotype was found once. This chain joins TRBV6-6 and TRBJ2-1; tentative D call: TRBD2 (7 bases). V dropped 0 bases and J dropped 3 bases, with 15 bases sitting between them. The CDR3 has 17 amino acids. From germline, CDR1 is MNHNY and CDR2 SVGAGI (reference sequence). CDR3 in amino acids: CASSYSPRGAVYNEQFF. The CDR3 region has the DNA TGTGCCAGCAGTTACTCGCCTCGGGGGGCAGTCTACAATGAGCAGTTCTTC.

In this sample, this clonotype turned up many times. This rearrangement joins TRBV20-1 to TRBJ2-2; 11 positions agree with TRBD2. Germline V gene data show CDR1 as DFQATT and CDR2 as SNEGSKA (reference sequence). Trimming at V came to 3 bases and at J to 5 bases, leaving 8 bases not matched to a gene. The CDR3 sequence is 16 residues long. The CDR3 loop reads CSARELAGAGTGELFF. The CDR3 DNA is TGCAGTGCTAGGGAACTAGCGGGGGCGGGAACCGGGGAGCTGTTTTTT.

J is TRBJ2-7 and V is TRBV6-2 or TRBV6-3; 7 bases map to TRBD2. V shed 7 bases, J shed 2 bases, and the junction held 14 bases outside the gene matches. The CDR3 has 16 residues. The germline V gene encodes CDR1 MNHEY and CDR2 SVGEGT. The CDR3 DNA reads TGTGCCAGCACCAGTCCGGTAGCGGGCGGAGCCTACGAGCAGTACTTC. This translates into CASTSPVAGGAYEQYF.